Listed here are 28 T cell receptor beta chains from one sample, sequenced in a study of blood T cell repertoires in COVID-19. The method was immunoSEQ multiplex PCR; TCRdb's version includes in-frame clones alone and lacks a portion of them. The sample contains over 250,000 clones, about 92% of which appear only once. The sample was PBMCs or T cells enriched from blood (not recorded which). The receptors derive from a man aged 55-75 years who had recovered from COVID-19.

This sequence joins TRBV7-9 and TRBJ2-7, with D possibly matching TRBD2 (7 bases). Trimming shortened V by 3 bases and J by 3 bases, and 15 bases separated the two germline ends. The germline V gene has CDR1 SEHNR and CDR2 FQNEAQ (reference sequence). This CDR3 comprises 15 residues. This CDR3 reads CASSFPEGGNYEQYF. CDR3 bases: TGTGCCAGCAGCTTCCCAGAGGGGGGGAACTACGAGCAGTACTTC.

The CDR3: CASSLNLREMNTEAFF. CDR3 nucleotide sequence: TGTGCCAGCAGCTTAAATCTTAGGGAGATGAACACTGAAGCTTTCTTT. The chain carries TRBV7-3 and TRBJ1-1; D call uncertain. Per germline, CDR1 SGHTA and CDR2 FQGTGA. The germline V and J ends were trimmed by 1 base and 0 bases, with 12 bases remaining between them. The CDR3 spans 16 residues.

The chain is built from TRBV12-3 or TRBV12-4 and TRBJ1-2, with a tentative D call TRBD1 (6 bases). The CDR3 has 13 residues. V dropped 5 bases and J dropped 4 bases, with 11 bases sitting between them. The CDR3 sequence is CASSLTGRYGYTF. The DNA for the CDR3 is TGTGCCAGCAGTCTAACAGGGCGCTATGGCTACACCTTC.

This sequence joins TRBV27 and TRBJ2-1; D possibly corresponds to TRBD1 (5 bases). The CDR3 covers 13 residues. CDR1 and CDR2 from the germline V gene are MNHEY and SMNVEV (reference sequence). V was shortened by 6 bases and J by 5 bases, with 11 bases between the two germline ends. The CDR3: CASRKDNNNEQFF. CDR3 bases: TGTGCCAGCAGGAAGGACAACAACAATGAGCAGTTCTTC.

The V and J genes are TRBV5-1 and TRBJ2-2; 9 bases agree with TRBD1. The V segment lost 0 bases and the J segment 5 bases; nucleotides outside the gene matches: 5. CDR3 length equals 16 residues. Germline V gene data show CDR1 as SGHRS and CDR2 as YFSETQ. CDR3 in DNA: TGCGCCAGCAGCTTGGGAACAGGGGGCGAAACCGGGGAGCTGTTTTTT. Its translation is CASSLGTGGETGELFF.

This chain links TRBV21-1 with TRBJ2-1; the table's D call, TRBD1, has no DNA check behind it. TRBV21-1 represents a pseudogene. The CDR3 is 15 residues long. The CDR3 DNA sequence: TGTGCCAGCAGCATACAGGGGGAAGTCTACAATGAGCAGTTCTTC. Protein: CASSIQGEVYNEQFF.

This clone is a singleton in its sample. The CDR3 coding sequence is TGTGCCAGCAGCCTTACAGCCGTTCGAGAGACCCAGTACTTC. Its protein product is CASSLTAVRETQYF. J is TRBJ2-5 and V is TRBV9; no firm D call. CDR1 is SGDLS, CDR2 YYNGEE, per germline. The CDR3 covers 14 residues. V was shortened by 4 bases and J by 4 bases, with 14 bases between the two germline ends.

This chain links TRBV3-1 (or the pseudogene TRBV3-2) with TRBJ1-2; TRBD1 might be the D (5 bases). The CDR3 runs to 13 residues. V gave up 1 base and J gave up 4 bases, with 7 bases separating them. The germline gives CDR1 LGHDT, CDR2 YNNKEL (reference sequence). The CDR3 sequence is CASSQGTSYGYTF. CDR3 DNA sequence: TGTGCCAGCAGCCAAGGGACAAGCTATGGCTACACCTTC.

Notes on this clone: The junction shows a germline mismatch at one end, possibly a read error. V and J are TRBV5-1 and TRBJ2-1; 10 nucleotides line up with TRBD2. The CDR3 contains 14 residues. Germline V gene lookup returns CDR1 SGHRS and CDR2 YFSETQ. CDR3 in amino acids: CATSGGALDNEQFF. CDR3 DNA sequence: TGCGCCACCAGCGGGGGGGCCTTGGACAATGAGCAGTTCTTC.

The chain uses TRBV19 and TRBJ1-2; no definite D call. Deletions cut 3 bases from V and 8 bases from J, with 16 bases between. Germline CDR1 LNHDA, CDR2 SQIVND (reference sequence). The CDR3 contains 14 residues. Written as DNA, the CDR3 is TGTGCCAGTAGTATGGGTCCAGGCGTGGGCGGCTACACCTTC. Protein sequence: CASSMGPGVGGYTF.

This clone was observed a single time. The chain joins TRBV6-1 to TRBJ1-4; possibly TRBD1 for D (5 bases). The CDR3 has 14 residues. V lost 2 bases and J lost 4, with 8 bases in between. Germline V lookup: CDR1 MNHNS, CDR2 SASEGT. Here the CDR3 reads CASSEQGRNEKLFF. In DNA, the CDR3 is TGTGCCAGCAGTGAACAGGGCCGTAATGAAAAACTGTTTTTT.

V and J are TRBV5-1 and TRBJ1-6; D unclear. Germline lookup yields CDR1 SGHRS and CDR2 YFSETQ. With 0 bases removed from V and 0 bases from J, the gap between germline ends came to 7 bases. The CDR3 has 16 amino acids. The CDR3 loop is CASSLVSSSYNSPLHF. The CDR3 coding sequence is TGCGCCAGCAGCTTGGTTTCGAGCTCCTATAATTCACCCCTCCACTTT.

The chain couples TRBV9 to TRBJ2-3, with 8 bases that match TRBD1. J gave up 5 bases and V 4 bases, and 6 bases lay outside the gene matches. CDR3 length: 14 residues. Germline V lookup: CDR1 SGDLS, CDR2 YYNGEE. The CDR3, as DNA: TGTGCCAGCAGCCCACGGACAGGGATAGATACGCAGTATTTT. The encoded protein is CASSPRTGIDTQYF.

The chain links TRBV4-3 to TRBJ1-1; D might be TRBD1 (5 bases). Trimming stripped 5 bases from V and 5 bases from J, with 12 bases between. Germline V CDR1 and CDR2: LGHNA, YSLEER. This CDR3 has 13 amino acids. Written as DNA, the CDR3 is TGCGCCAGCAGCGTCCAGGGTGGGACTGAAGCTTTCTTT. Translated, it gives CASSVQGGTEAFF.

With respect to this clone: Other DNA variants within this sample encode the same CDR3. The chain links TRBV6-5 to TRBJ1-5; TRBD1 might be the D (6 bases). The CDR3 is 13 residues long. Germline V gene data show CDR1 as MNHEY and CDR2 as SVGAGI. V lost 5 bases and J 5 bases, leaving 10 bases between the germline ends. The CDR3 DNA is TGTGCCAGCAGTAGGGGGGGCTATCAGCCCCAGCATTTT. The encoded protein is CASSRGGYQPQHF.

This chain links TRBV24-1 with TRBJ1-2; 7 bases are a match to TRBD1. Unmatched junction bases numbered 3, after V lost 5 bases and J lost 7 bases. CDR3 length equals 12 residues. CDR1 is KGHDR and CDR2 is SFDVKD in the germline V gene. The CDR3 DNA is TGTGCCACCAGTGCAGGGGGATCTGGCTACACCTTC. Translation: CATSAGGSGYTF.

The chain is built from TRBV28 and TRBJ1-5; D is unresolved. The CDR3 has 15 residues. Trimming stripped 7 bases from V and 0 bases from J, with 13 bases between. In germline, CDR1 is MDHEN, CDR2 SYDVKM. CDR3: CASTQNGVSNQPQHF. CDR3 sequence (DNA): TGTGCCAGCACCCAAAACGGGGTTAGCAATCAGCCCCAGCATTTT.

This sequence joins TRBV13 and TRBJ1-3; 9 nucleotides align to TRBD1. Unmatched junction bases numbered 10, after V lost 5 bases and J lost 2 bases. The CDR3 consists of 17 residues. Germline CDR1 PRHDT, CDR2 FYEKMQ (reference sequence). The CDR3 bases are TGTGCCAGCAGCCGCGGGACAGGGTCTCTCGCTGGAAACACCATATATTTT. It yields the protein CASSRGTGSLAGNTIYF.

V and J are TRBV7-9 and TRBJ1-2; D may be TRBD1 (5 bases). Deletions cut 4 bases from V and 4 bases from J, with 22 bases between. The CDR3 consists of 17 residues. CDR1 is SEHNR, CDR2 FQNEAQ, per germline (reference sequence). CDR3 nucleotides: TGTGCCAGCAGCTCTGAAAATTGGGAGGGGAGAGGCTATGGCTACACCTTC. The encoded protein is CASSSENWEGRGYGYTF.

The chain joins TRBV7-2 to TRBJ1-4; the D gene is possibly TRBD1 (6 bases). The length of the CDR3 is 14 residues. Germline CDR1 reads SGHTA; CDR2 reads FQGNSA. Trimming stripped 5 bases from V and 4 bases from J, with 11 bases between. DNA of the CDR3: TGTGCCAGCAGCCTAACAGGGATTAATGAAAAACTGTTTTTT. Its translation is CASSLTGINEKLFF.

This chain joins TRBV4-1 and TRBJ1-2; no clear D. The V gene's germline CDR1 is MGHRA and CDR2 YSYEKL. The germline V and J ends were trimmed by 0 bases and 7 bases, with 18 bases remaining between them. CDR3 length equals 16 residues. This CDR3 reads CASSQDYPNGLFGYTF. The CDR3 DNA reads as TGCGCCAGCAGCCAAGATTACCCGAACGGACTATTTGGCTACACCTTC.

The chain links TRBV2 to TRBJ1-2, with D tentatively TRBD1 (6 bases). Germline V gene data show CDR1 as SNHLY and CDR2 as FYNNEI. V gave up 6 bases and J gave up 5 bases, with 22 bases separating them. This CDR3 region has 16 residues. CDR3 region: CASRETGFRSIYGYTF. CDR3 nucleotide sequence: TGTGCCAGCAGGGAAACAGGGTTCAGGTCCATATATGGCTACACCTTC.

The chain links TRBV28 to TRBJ2-3; D gene unclear. The germline CDR1 and CDR2 sequences are MDHEN and SYDVKM. V lost 4 bases and J 2 bases, leaving 7 bases between the germline ends. This CDR3 has 13 amino acids. The DNA for the CDR3 is TGTGCCAGCAGTTCCCTGTTCACAGATACGCAGTATTTT. This sequence encodes CASSSLFTDTQYF.

The chain carries TRBV4-2 and TRBJ1-5; the D gene is possibly TRBD1 (6 bases). There are 16 residues in the CDR3. Per the germline V gene, CDR1 is LGHNA and CDR2 is YNFKEQ. Trimming stripped 0 bases from V and 2 bases from J, with 11 bases between. In nucleotides, the CDR3 is TGTGCCAGCAGCCAAGAGGGGACATCGGGCAATCAGCCCCAGCATTTT. This encodes CASSQEGTSGNQPQHF.

The chain links TRBV7-2 to TRBJ2-3; D possibly corresponds to TRBD1 (5 bases). Trimming stripped 0 bases from V and 6 bases from J, with 7 bases between. The CDR3 is 13 amino acids. The V gene's germline CDR1 is SGHTA and CDR2 FQGNSA. CDR3 coding DNA: TGTGCCAGCAGCTTAGCGACAGTGGATACGCAGTATTTT. Translation: CASSLATVDTQYF.

The chain links TRBV5-1 to TRBJ1-2; D not certain. V gave up 0 bases and J gave up 4 bases, with 7 bases separating them. Germline CDR1 and CDR2: SGHRS and YFSETQ. This CDR3 spans 13 amino acids. As DNA, the CDR3 is TGCGCCAGCAGCTTGGAGGCAGGCTATGGCTACACCTTC. This sequence encodes CASSLEAGYGYTF.

The chain is built from TRBV7-9 and TRBJ1-3, with 10 bases that match TRBD1. Per the germline V gene, CDR1 is SEHNR and CDR2 is FQNEAQ (reference sequence). The CDR3 totals 15 residues. V lost 5 bases to trimming and J lost 6 bases; unmatched junction nucleotides: 7. CDR3 region: CASSRSGTGENTIYF. The CDR3, as DNA: TGTGCCAGCAGCCGAAGCGGGACAGGGGAAAACACCATATATTTT.

The chain carries TRBV7-2 and TRBJ2-7; TRBD2 matches 7 bases. The CDR3 is 13 amino acids. The germline V gene has CDR1 SGHTA and CDR2 FQGNSA. With V trimmed by 5 bases and J by 0 bases, 1 base remained unmatched. The CDR3, as DNA: TGTGCCAGCAGCCGGGACTACTCCTACGAGCAGTACTTC. The encoded protein is CASSRDYSYEQYF.